These T cell receptor beta chains were read from a single sample in a study of shared clonotypes between healthy human individuals. The repertoire was sequenced with immunoSEQ multiplex PCR; TCRdb's copy has only in-frame clones and lacks some. This table holds some 2 million clones, about 95% found once. Sequencing used naive CD8+ T cells sorted from blood. The source is a man between 18 and 35 years old in good health. The CDR3 runs from the conserved cysteine through the conserved F or W. Fields, in order: clone size, V gene, D gene, J gene, CDR3 DNA, CDR3 protein. D genes are given only for firm matches. Some rows mark clone size as missing; the rest say once, few, many or name a class of expanded clone.

.	TRBV6-5	TRBD1	TRBJ2-2	TGTGCCAGCAGTTTCCGGGACAGGGGAACCGGGGAGCTGTTTTTT	CASSFRDRGTGELFF
.	TRBV6-5	.	TRBJ2-5	TGTGCCAGCCGCTTTCAGGCAGCCCAAGAGACCCAGTACTTC	CASRFQAAQETQYF
.	TRBV6-6	.	TRBJ1-1	TGTGCCAGCAGTTACTCGCTTCAACGGCCTGAAGCTTTCTTT	CASSYSLQRPEAFF
.	TRBV7-2	.	TRBJ2-7	TGTGCCAGCAGGGTAGGGAGTTCCGAGCAGTACTTC	CASRVGSSEQYF
.	TRBV28	.	TRBJ1-2	TGTGCCAGCAGTTTCTTAGACTATGGCTACACCTTC	CASSFLDYGYTF
.	TRBV27	TRBD1	TRBJ2-2	TGTGCCAGCAGCCTTCAACAGGGGAGCACCGGGGAGCTGTTTTTT	CASSLQQGSTGELFF
once	TRBV27	TRBD1	TRBJ1-1	TGTGCCAGCAGCTCCGGGACAGGGTTCACTGAAGCTTTCTTT	CASSSGTGFTEAFF
.	TRBV10-1	.	TRBJ2-7	TGCGCCAGCAGCGACGCGACGAAGTACTACGAGCAGTACTTC	CASSDATKYYEQYF
.	TRBV5-6	.	TRBJ2-4	TGTGCCAGCAGTACGGGACCCCAATACGGAAACATTCAGTACTTC	CASSTGPQYGNIQYF
.	TRBV30	.	TRBJ1-3	TGTGCTGAATCAGGTAGCTCTGGAAACACCATATATTTT	CAESGSSGNTIYF
.	TRBV4-1	.	TRBJ2-7	TGCGCCAGCAGCCCAAAGTTAGGGGGGCCCTACGAGCAGTACTTC	CASSPKLGGPYEQYF
.	TRBV2	TRBD1	TRBJ1-2	TGTGCCATGGACAGGGGGATGGATGGCTACACCTTC	CAMDRGMDGYTF